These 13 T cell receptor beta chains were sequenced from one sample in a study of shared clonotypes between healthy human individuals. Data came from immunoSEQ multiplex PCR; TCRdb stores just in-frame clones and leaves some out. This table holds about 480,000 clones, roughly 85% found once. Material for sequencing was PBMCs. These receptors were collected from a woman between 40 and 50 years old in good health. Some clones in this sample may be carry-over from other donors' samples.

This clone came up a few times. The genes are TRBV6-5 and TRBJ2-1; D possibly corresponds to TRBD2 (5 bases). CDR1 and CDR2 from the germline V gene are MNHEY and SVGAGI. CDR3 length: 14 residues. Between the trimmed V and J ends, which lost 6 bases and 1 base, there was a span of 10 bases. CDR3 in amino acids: CASSPRGSYNEQFF. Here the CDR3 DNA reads TGTGCCAGCAGCCCCAGAGGGTCCTACAATGAGCAGTTCTTC.

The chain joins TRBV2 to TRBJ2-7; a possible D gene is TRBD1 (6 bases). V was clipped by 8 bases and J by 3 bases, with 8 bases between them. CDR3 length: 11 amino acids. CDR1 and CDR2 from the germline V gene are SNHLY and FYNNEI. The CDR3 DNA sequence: TGTGCCAGCTCAGGGGTCTACGAGCAGTACTTC. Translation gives CASSGVYEQYF.

CDR3 sequence: CASSGQGQGNEQYF. For the CDR3, the DNA is TGTGCCAGCAGCGGTCAAGGACAGGGGAACGAGCAGTACTTC. The chain is built from TRBV2 and TRBJ2-7, with TRBD1 identical over 9 bases. The germline gives CDR1 SNHLY, CDR2 FYNNEI. Trimming took 6 bases from V and 5 from J; bases not matched to a gene: 8. The CDR3 has 14 residues.

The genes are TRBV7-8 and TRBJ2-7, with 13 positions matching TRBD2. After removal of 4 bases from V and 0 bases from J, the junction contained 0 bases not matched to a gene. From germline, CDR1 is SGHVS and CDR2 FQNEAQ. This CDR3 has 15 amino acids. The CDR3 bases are TGTGCCAGCAGCTGGACTAGCGGGAGCTCCTACGAGCAGTACTTC. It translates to CASSWTSGSSYEQYF. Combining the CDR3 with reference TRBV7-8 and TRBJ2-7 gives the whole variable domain GAGVSQSPRYKVAKRGQDVALRCDPISGHVSLFWYQQALGQGPEFLTYFQNEAQLDKSGLPSDRFFAERPEGSVSTLKIQRTQQEDSAVYLCASSWTSGSSYEQYFGPGTRLTVT.

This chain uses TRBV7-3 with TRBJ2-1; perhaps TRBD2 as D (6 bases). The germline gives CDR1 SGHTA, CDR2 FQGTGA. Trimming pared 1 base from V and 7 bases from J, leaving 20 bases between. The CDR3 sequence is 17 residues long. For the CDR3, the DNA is TGTGCCAGCAGCTTAATTCCCACTAGGGGAGGTGAGAATGAGCAGTTCTTC. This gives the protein CASSLIPTRGGENEQFF.

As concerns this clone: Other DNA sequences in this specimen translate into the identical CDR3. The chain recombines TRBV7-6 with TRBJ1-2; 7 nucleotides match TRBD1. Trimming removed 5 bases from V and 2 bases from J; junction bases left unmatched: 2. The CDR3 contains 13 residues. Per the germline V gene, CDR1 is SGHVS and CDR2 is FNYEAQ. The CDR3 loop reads CASSPDRNYGYTF. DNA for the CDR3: TGTGCCAGCAGCCCGGACAGGAACTATGGCTACACCTTC.

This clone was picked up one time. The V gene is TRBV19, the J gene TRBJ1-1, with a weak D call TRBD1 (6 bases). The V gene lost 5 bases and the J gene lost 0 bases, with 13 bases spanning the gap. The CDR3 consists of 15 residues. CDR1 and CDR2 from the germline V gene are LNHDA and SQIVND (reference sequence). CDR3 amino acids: CASSVQGTLNTEAFF. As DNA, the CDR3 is TGTGCCAGTAGTGTTCAGGGGACTTTGAACACTGAAGCTTTCTTT.

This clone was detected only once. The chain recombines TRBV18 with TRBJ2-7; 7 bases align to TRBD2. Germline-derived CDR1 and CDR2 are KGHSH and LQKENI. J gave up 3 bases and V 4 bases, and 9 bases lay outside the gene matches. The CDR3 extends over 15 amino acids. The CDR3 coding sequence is TGTGCCAGCTCACAAGGACTAGTAGGGGACTACGAGCAGTACTTC. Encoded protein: CASSQGLVGDYEQYF.

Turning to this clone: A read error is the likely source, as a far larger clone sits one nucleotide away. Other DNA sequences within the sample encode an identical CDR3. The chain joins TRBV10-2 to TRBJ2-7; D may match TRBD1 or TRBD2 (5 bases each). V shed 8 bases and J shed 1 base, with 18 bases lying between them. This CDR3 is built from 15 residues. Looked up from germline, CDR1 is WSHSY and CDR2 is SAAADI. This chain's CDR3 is CASGGIWGNSYEQYF. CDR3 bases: TGCGCCAGCGGGGGAATTTGGGGAAATTCCTACGAGCAGTACTTC.

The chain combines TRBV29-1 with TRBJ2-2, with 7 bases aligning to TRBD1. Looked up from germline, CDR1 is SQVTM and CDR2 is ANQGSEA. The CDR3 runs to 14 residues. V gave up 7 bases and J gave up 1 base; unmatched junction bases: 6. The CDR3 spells CSAYRDRNTGELFF. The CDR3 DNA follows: TGCAGCGCTTACCGGGACAGGAACACCGGGGAGCTGTTTTTT.

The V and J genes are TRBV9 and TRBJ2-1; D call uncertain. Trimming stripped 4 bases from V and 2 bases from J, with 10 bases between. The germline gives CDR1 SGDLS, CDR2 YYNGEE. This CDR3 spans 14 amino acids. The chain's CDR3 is CASSLLGAYNEQFF. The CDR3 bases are TGTGCCAGCAGCTTGCTGGGCGCCTACAATGAGCAGTTCTTC.

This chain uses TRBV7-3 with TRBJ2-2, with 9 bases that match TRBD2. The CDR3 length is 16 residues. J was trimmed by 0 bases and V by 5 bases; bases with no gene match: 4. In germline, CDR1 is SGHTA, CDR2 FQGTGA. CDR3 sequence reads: CASSRRTSANTGELFF. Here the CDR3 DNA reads TGTGCCAGCAGCCGTAGGACTAGCGCGAACACCGGGGAGCTGTTTTTT.

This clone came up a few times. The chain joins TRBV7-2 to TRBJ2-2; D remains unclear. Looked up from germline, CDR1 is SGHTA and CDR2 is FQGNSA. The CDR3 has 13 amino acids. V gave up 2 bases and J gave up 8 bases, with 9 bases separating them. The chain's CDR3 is CASSLIFRGELFF. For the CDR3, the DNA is TGTGCCAGCAGCTTAATTTTCCGTGGGGAGCTGTTTTTT.